This T cell receptor (beta chain) is from a study of blood T cells in healthy people across ages. Study-level findings and limits: Older individuals had lower TCR beta diversity per million T cells (the decline was roughly linear).

This clonotype was observed a handful of times. Its cognate antigen is unknown. Then a second PCR, running about 6 to 11 cycles, was carried out with a sample-barcoded 5' primer and a J-beta primer mix. TCRdb recomputed calls from the 5' RACE reads with MiXCR, one row per CDR3 protein. The top ten clones hold 2% to 2.5% of a sample with 1.5 million to 2 million distinct CDR3 sequences, roughly 49% of them seen once. V was trimmed by 2 bases and J by 4 bases, leaving 10 bases between them. The CDR3 runs 14 residues. Germline V CDR1 and CDR2: SGHRS, YFSETQ. This chain joins TRBV5-1 and TRBJ2-4; D remains unclear. The source of this sequence is a woman in her thirties or forties in good health. The sequenced sample was blood. This CDR3 is CASSLSVDKNIQYF. CDR3 coding DNA: TGCGCCAGCAGCTTATCGGTAGATAAAAACATTCAGTACTTC.